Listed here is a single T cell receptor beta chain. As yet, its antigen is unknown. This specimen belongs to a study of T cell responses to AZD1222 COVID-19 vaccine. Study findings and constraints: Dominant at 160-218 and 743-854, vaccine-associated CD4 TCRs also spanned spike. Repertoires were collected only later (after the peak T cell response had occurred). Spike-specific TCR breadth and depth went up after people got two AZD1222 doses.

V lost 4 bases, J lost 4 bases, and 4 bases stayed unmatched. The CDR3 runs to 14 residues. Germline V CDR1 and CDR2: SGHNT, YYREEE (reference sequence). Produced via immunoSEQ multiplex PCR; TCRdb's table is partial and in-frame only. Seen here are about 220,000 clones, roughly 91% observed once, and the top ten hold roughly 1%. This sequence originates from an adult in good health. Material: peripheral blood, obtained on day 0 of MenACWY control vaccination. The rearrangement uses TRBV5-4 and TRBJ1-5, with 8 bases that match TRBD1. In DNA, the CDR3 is TGTGCCAGCAGCATAGACAGGGGAAATCAGCCCCAGCATTTT. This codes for CASSIDRGNQPQHF.